This TCR beta chain was sequenced in a study of blood T cell repertoires in COVID-19. Turning to the study itself: Samples representing acute and convalescent COVID-19 were sourced from the United States, Italy and Spain.

Methods used by the authors: Researchers report that nucleated cell counts were estimated from reference gene primer amplification. Sequencing used immunoSEQ multiplex PCR; TCRdb keeps in-frame clones, though not all of them. The V and J calls and clone size come from that table; D and trimming were worked out from the DNA. The table has approximately 300,000 clones, about nine tenths seen once. The germline CDR1 and CDR2 sequences are LNHNV and YYDKDF (reference sequence). V lost 3 bases, J lost 2 bases, and 6 bases stayed unmatched. The CDR3 covers 15 residues. All enrollees were roughly 18 to 89 years old and from some 24 US areas. Donors were grouped by their self-reported clinical history.

Sequenced sample: PBMCs or T cells enriched from blood (not recorded which). This receptor was obtained from a man between 25 and 39 years old who had recovered from COVID-19. V is TRBV15 and J is TRBJ1-1; 7 bases match TRBD1. The CDR3 DNA is TGTGCCACCAGCAGGGCACACAGGGGTAACACTGAAGCTTTCTTT. It translates to CATSRAHRGNTEAFF.